These T cell receptor beta chains were read from a single sample in a study of tumor-infiltrating lymphocytes in localized non-small cell lung cancer. Generated by immunoSEQ multiplex PCR, the TCRdb table keeps only in-frame clones and is missing some. Of about 12,000 clones listed, around 84% were seen once; the top ten hold around 8.6%. Sequencing was done on a sample of lung tumor tissue. The receptors were sampled from a human donor with non-small cell lung cancer. CDR3s include the opening cysteine and the closing phenylalanine or tryptophan. The order of the fields is V gene, J gene, D gene, clone size, CDR3 protein, CDR3 DNA. D genes are given only for firm matches. Part of the rows lack a size; the others show once, few, many or a class for expanded clones.

TRBV10-3,TRBJ2-7,-,few,CATSRTGNPSYEQYF,TGTGCCACCTCACGAACAGGGAATCCATCCTACGAGCAGTACTTC
TRBV5-6,TRBJ2-3,TRBD1,-,CASSSWTGEGSSTDTQYF,TGTGCCAGCAGCTCCTGGACAGGCGAAGGATCTAGCACAGATACGCAGTATTTT
TRBV19,TRBJ2-1,TRBD2,-,CASSGVAGSYNEQFF,TGTGCCAGTAGCGGGGTAGCGGGAAGTTACAATGAGCAGTTCTTC
TRBV11-3,TRBJ1-5,-,-,CASSSDRIKRGNQPQHF,TGTGCCAGCAGCTCAGACAGGATCAAGAGGGGCAATCAGCCCCAGCATTTT
TRBV6-5,TRBJ1-2,TRBD1,-,CASSYTGQGWNGYTF,TGTGCCAGCAGTTACACGGGACAGGGTTGGAATGGCTACACCTTC
TRBV5-3,TRBJ2-3,TRBD2,-,CGTGTSADTQYF,TGTGGGACCGGGACTAGCGCAGATACGCAGTATTTT
TRBV7-9,TRBJ1-4,-,few,CASSFPNPTNEKLFF,TGTGCCAGCAGCTTCCCGAATCCCACTAATGAAAAACTGTTTTTT
TRBV19,TRBJ2-3,TRBD2,-,CASSISGSTDTQYF,TGTGCCAGTAGTATTAGCGGGAGCACAGATACGCAGTATTTT
TRBV5-1,TRBJ2-5,TRBD2,once,CASSLTSGTRETQYF,TGCGCCAGCAGCTTGACTAGCGGGACGAGAGAGACCCAGTACTTC
TRBV10-1,TRBJ2-5,-,-,CASSDSPGETQYF,TGCGCCAGCAGTGATTCTCCAGGGGAGACCCAGTACTTC
TRBV30,TRBJ1-3,-,-,CAWSPRGGGNTIYF,TGTGCCTGGAGCCCACGGGGAGGTGGAAACACCATATATTTT
TRBV7-2,TRBJ2-3,-,-,CASSLTRDTDTQYF,TGTGCCAGCAGCTTAACGAGAGACACAGATACGCAGTATTTT
TRBV29-1,TRBJ2-1,-,-,CSAGPGYWSKDEQFF,TGCAGCGCGGGCCCAGGGTACTGGTCGAAAGATGAGCAGTTCTTC
TRBV28,TRBJ2-7,TRBD1,few,CASSRQGRNEQYF,TGTGCCAGCAGTAGACAGGGTAGAAACGAGCAGTACTTC
TRBV28,TRBJ2-7,-,once,CASEGNSYEQYF,TGTGCGTCGGAGGGGAACAGCTACGAGCAGTACTTC
TRBV27,TRBJ2-7,TRBD1,-,CASRSGTGGIYEQYF,TGTGCCAGCAGGTCCGGGACAGGGGGCATCTACGAGCAGTACTTC
TRBV7-2,TRBJ2-6,-,-,CASSISGSGANVLTF,TGTGCCAGCAGCATATCGGGCTCTGGGGCCAACGTCCTGACTTTC
TRBV6-5,TRBJ1-1,-,-,CASSYLQGNTEAFF,TGTGCCAGCAGTTACCTACAGGGGAACACTGAAGCTTTCTTT
TRBV15,TRBJ2-7,-,-,CATGRDPTRQYF,TGTGCCACCGGGCGGGACCCTACGAGGCAGTACTTC
TRBV18,TRBJ2-5,-,-,CASSPSGLLTSETQYF,TGTGCCAGCTCACCAAGTGGACTGCTAACGTCGGAGACCCAGTACTTC
TRBV27,TRBJ2-7,-,-,CASSFPTAAGQYF,TGTGCCAGCAGTTTCCCGACAGCAGCCGGGCAGTACTTC
TRBV5-1,TRBJ2-7,-,-,CASSLRGRNYEQYF,TGCGCCAGCAGCCTTAGGGGAAGGAACTACGAGCAGTACTTC
TRBV27,TRBJ2-7,-,once,CASSLSGSSYEQYF,TGTGCCAGCAGTTTGTCGGGGAGCTCCTACGAGCAGTACTTC
TRBV27,TRBJ2-7,-,-,CASSSDVGSYEQYF,TGTGCCAGCAGTTCTGACGTAGGATCCTACGAGCAGTACTTC
TRBV18,TRBJ1-2,-,-,CASSSSYGYTF,TGTGCCAGCTCATCATCCTATGGCTACACCTTC
TRBV7-9,TRBJ2-1,-,-,CASRNAIGPQGRSYNEQFF,TGTGCCAGCAGAAATGCCATCGGACCTCAGGGTAGGTCCTACAATGAGCAGTTCTTC
TRBV10-3,TRBJ2-3,-,-,CAISERANTDTQYF,TGTGCCATCAGTGAGCGCGCTAACACAGATACGCAGTATTTT
TRBV5-6,TRBJ2-7,-,once,CASSLLREPYEQYF,TGTGCCAGCAGCTTACTTCGGGAACCCTACGAGCAGTACTTC
TRBV5-1,TRBJ2-7,-,few,CASSLDPGSGEQYF,TGCGCCAGCAGCTTGGACCCAGGGTCTGGGGAGCAGTACTTC
TRBV5-1,TRBJ1-5,-,few,CASSPDGINQPQHF,TGCGCCAGCAGCCCGGACGGAATTAATCAGCCCCAGCATTTT
TRBV5-1,TRBJ2-7,-,-,CASTLYSASYEQYF,TGCGCCAGCACCCTCTATAGCGCCTCCTACGAGCAGTACTTC
TRBV18,TRBJ2-2,-,-,CASSKNTGELFF,TGTGCCAGCTCAAAAAACACCGGGGAGCTGTTTTTT
TRBV7-7,TRBJ2-5,-,-,CASSPSYQETQYF,TGTGCTAGCAGCCCCTCGTACCAAGAGACCCAGTACTTC
TRBV4-1,TRBJ2-7,-,-,CASSRGEGPYEQYF,TGCGCCAGCAGCCGGGGCGAGGGCCCCTACGAGCAGTACTTC
TRBV12-5,TRBJ2-6,-,-,CASGLVYGAGANVLTF,TGTGCTAGTGGTTTGGTATATGGGGCTGGGGCCAACGTCCTGACTTTC
TRBV5-1,TRBJ2-1,TRBD2,-,CARGGNEQFF,TGCGCCAGGGGGGGGAATGAGCAGTTCTTC
TRBV28,TRBJ2-2,-,-,CASSFRADSNTGELFF,TGTGCCAGCAGTTTTCGGGCCGATTCGAACACCGGGGAGCTGTTTTTT
TRBV10-1,TRBJ2-7,-,-,CASSATLDLEQYF,TGCGCCAGCAGCGCAACGCTGGATCTCGAGCAGTACTTC
TRBV5-3,TRBJ1-5,-,once,CARSFSPLDAENQPQHF,TGTGCCAGAAGCTTTTCTCCTCTCGACGCGGAGAATCAGCCCCAGCATTTT
TRBV10-3,TRBJ2-7,TRBD2,-,CAISALGGREGEQYF,TGTGCCATCAGCGCCCTCGGGGGGAGGGAAGGCGAGCAGTACTTC
TRBV7-8,TRBJ1-5,-,-,CASGKGAGSDQPQHF,TGTGCCAGCGGAAAGGGCGCAGGGTCGGATCAGCCCCAGCATTTT
TRBV18,TRBJ1-4,-,-,CASSPTSQDSLKLFF,TGTGCCAGCTCACCAACGAGTCAGGACAGCCTAAAACTGTTTTTT
TRBV4-1,TRBJ1-2,-,-,CASSHWPTGLLGGYTF,TGCGCCAGCAGCCATTGGCCGACTGGCTTATTAGGAGGCTACACCTTC
TRBV6-6,TRBJ2-5,-,-,CASSYSSETQYF,TGTGCCAGCAGTTACTCGTCGGAGACCCAGTACTTC
TRBV5-4,TRBJ1-1,-,-,CASSLSAQQNTEAFF,TGTGCCAGCAGCTTGTCTGCACAGCAGAACACTGAAGCTTTCTTT
TRBV27,TRBJ2-2,TRBD1,-,CASSLYVGTGTDLGANTGELFF,TGTGCCAGCAGTTTGTATGTTGGGACCGGGACAGACCTAGGAGCGAACACCGGGGAGCTGTTTTTT
TRBV28,TRBJ2-7,-,-,CASSSTSTYYEQYF,TGTGCCAGCAGTTCAACTAGCACCTACTACGAGCAGTACTTC
TRBV19,TRBJ2-1,TRBD2,-,CASSTWTSGSGEQFF,TGTGCCAGTAGTACCTGGACTAGCGGGAGCGGTGAGCAGTTCTTC
TRBV9,TRBJ2-3,-,once,CASSVDQGRTDTQYF,TGTGCCAGCAGCGTAGATCAGGGCCGCACAGATACGCAGTATTTT
TRBV7-9,TRBJ2-7,-,once,CASSLSAYEQYF,TGTGCCAGCAGCTTATCGGCCTACGAGCAGTACTTC
TRBV5-1,TRBJ2-2,TRBD1,-,CASGQGGDTGELFF,TGCGCCAGCGGACAGGGGGGGGACACCGGGGAGCTGTTTTTT
TRBV7-9,TRBJ2-5,TRBD2,-,CASSWLGASGKETQYF,TGTGCCAGCAGCTGGTTGGGGGCTAGCGGGAAAGAGACCCAGTACTTC
TRBV5-4,TRBJ2-7,-,-,CASSDYGPVSEQYF,TGTGCCAGCAGCGACTACGGGCCGGTCAGTGAGCAGTACTTC
TRBV9,TRBJ1-1,-,-,CASGPDGNTEAFF,TGTGCCAGCGGTCCGGACGGGAACACTGAAGCTTTCTTT
TRBV4-1,TRBJ1-6,TRBD1,-,CASSQDITSTGLNNSPLHF,TGCGCCAGCAGCCAAGATATAACATCGACAGGGTTGAATAATTCACCCCTCCACTTT
TRBV5-4,TRBJ2-1,-,-,CANSGGGSSYNEQFF,TGTGCCAACAGCGGAGGGGGTAGCTCCTACAATGAGCAGTTCTTC
TRBV28,TRBJ2-4,-,-,CASSFPLTHDQYF,TGTGCCAGCAGTTTCCCCCTGACCCATGATCAGTACTTC
TRBV30,TRBJ1-5,-,-,CAWSTGLADQPQHF,TGTGCCTGGAGCACGGGGCTGGCGGACCAGCCCCAGCATTTT
TRBV9,TRBJ2-6,-,-,CASSGGANVLTF,TGTGCCAGCAGCGGTGGGGCCAACGTCCTGACTTTC
TRBV6-6,TRBJ2-2,TRBD2,-,CASSRRGLAGPGELFF,TGTGCCAGCAGCCGGAGGGGACTAGCGGGACCCGGGGAGCTGTTTTTT